These T cell receptor beta chains were read from a single sample in a study of monozygotic twins with inflammatory bowel disease. TCRdb processed the 5' RACE reads again and assigns one entry to each CDR3 protein, with no DNA. This sample lists some 330,000 distinct CDR3 sequences; its ten largest clones have 5% to 6%. The specimen sequenced was blood. These receptors originate from a human donor with ulcerative colitis or Crohn's disease, or a healthy co-twin of an affected twin (not recorded which). CDR3s include the opening cysteine and the closing phenylalanine or tryptophan. The order of the fields is J gene, V gene, CDR3 protein.

TRBJ2-3,TRBV7-3,CASSHPAGLTDTQYF
TRBJ2-2,TRBV6-4,CASSDAMGELFF
TRBJ2-5,TRBV11-2,CASSLESSGLRRETQYF
TRBJ1-3,TRBV2,CASSAAGAGSGNTIYF
TRBJ1-4,TRBV7-2,CASSLARGISEKLFF
TRBJ2-3,TRBV6-6,CASSYGQGADTQYF
TRBJ2-7,TRBV6-1,CASGAGRFYEQYF
TRBJ2-5,TRBV5-1,CASSLEFNPQETQYF
TRBJ2-1,TRBV7-2,CASSPRPPGDEQFF
TRBJ2-3,TRBV11-2,CASSSSVGSLSTDTQYF
TRBJ1-1,TRBV6-4,CAMGQGRGSTEAFF
TRBJ2-1,TRBV4-2,CASSHGTEYNEQFF
TRBJ2-1,TRBV7-2,CASSLAQGSLYNEQFF
TRBJ2-5,TRBV9,CASGDRETRETQYF
TRBJ2-5,TRBV29-1,CSVTAAGGQETQYF
TRBJ2-7,TRBV6-6,CASRPTLTYEQYF
TRBJ1-2,TRBV4-3,CASSQDGISDRYTF
TRBJ2-1,TRBV15,CATSRDRLAGIPEQFF
TRBJ1-5,TRBV12-3/TRBV12-4,CASSAAGTDFNQPQHF
TRBJ2-5,TRBV7-6,CASSLGLGGETQYF
TRBJ2-1,TRBV4-3,CASSQDQTRPNEQFF
TRBJ2-3,TRBV3-1,CASSHMGGTHTDTQYF
TRBJ2-3,TRBV7-7,CASSLNPDGGTQYF
TRBJ2-2,TRBV5-4,CASSYGGVNTGELFF
TRBJ2-6,TRBV5-1,CASSLRSEVGSGANVLTF
TRBJ2-5,TRBV5-8,CASSSELAGGTWKTQYF
TRBJ1-4,TRBV20-1,CSAPRGKGEKLFF
TRBJ2-2,TRBV29-1,CSASGGANTGELFF
TRBJ2-7,TRBV3-1,CASSPQGLAGNEQYF
TRBJ2-3,TRBV10-3,CAIRKLGITTDTQYF
TRBJ1-2,TRBV29-1,CSVSVDRAVYGYTF
TRBJ1-3,TRBV6-2/TRBV6-3,CASSYLTGYGNTIYF
TRBJ2-7,TRBV29-1,CSVYKTGPYEQYF
TRBJ2-1,TRBV30,CAWSVPIRGRSYNEQFF
TRBJ1-1,TRBV20-1,CSAQISGKNTEAFF
TRBJ2-7,TRBV10-3,CAISRGGYEQYF
TRBJ2-1,TRBV7-6,CASSRRWWIAGVRSEQFF
TRBJ1-2,TRBV20-1,CSASEFTGGANGYTF
TRBJ2-7,TRBV11-2,CASSFPRDYREHPYEQYF
TRBJ1-5,TRBV5-1,CASSFGPNSNQPQHF
TRBJ1-5,TRBV2,CASRGQGRQPQHF
TRBJ2-1,TRBV6-5,CASSSDRGRVNEQFF
TRBJ1-4,TRBV7-9,CASSFGQGALSEKLFF
TRBJ2-3,TRBV12-3/TRBV12-4,CASSLGAADTQYF
TRBJ2-3,TRBV12-3/TRBV12-4,CASNPGDIADTQYF
TRBJ2-7,TRBV12-3/TRBV12-4,CASTGSTYEQYF
TRBJ1-2,TRBV29-1,CSVQGLRDGYTF
TRBJ1-2,TRBV27,CASSSTPDRAVLGGYTF
TRBJ2-1,TRBV5-1,CASSLARNEQFF
TRBJ2-5,TRBV5-1,CASSFRLAGGIEETQYF
TRBJ2-7,TRBV6-2/TRBV6-3,CASRMTQTYEQYF
TRBJ2-2,TRBV19,CATNPRGAGELFF
TRBJ2-1,TRBV5-5,CASSLSLIPTNEQFF
TRBJ2-5,TRBV18,CASQGHLKETQYF
TRBJ1-5,TRBV30,CAWSVRGRGRQPQHF